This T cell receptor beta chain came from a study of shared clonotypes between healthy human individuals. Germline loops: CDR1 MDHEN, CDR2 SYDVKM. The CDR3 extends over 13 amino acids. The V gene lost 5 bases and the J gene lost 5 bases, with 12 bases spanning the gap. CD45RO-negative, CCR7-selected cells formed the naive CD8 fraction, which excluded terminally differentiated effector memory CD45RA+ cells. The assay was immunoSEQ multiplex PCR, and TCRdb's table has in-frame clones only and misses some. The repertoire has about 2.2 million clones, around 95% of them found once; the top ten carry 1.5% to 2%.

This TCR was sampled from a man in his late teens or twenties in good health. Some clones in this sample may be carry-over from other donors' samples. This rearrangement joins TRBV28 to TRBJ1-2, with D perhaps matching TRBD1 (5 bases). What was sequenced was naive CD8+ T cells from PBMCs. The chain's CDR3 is CASSPWGDYGYTF. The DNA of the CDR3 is TGTGCCAGCAGTCCATGGGGCGATTATGGCTACACCTTC.